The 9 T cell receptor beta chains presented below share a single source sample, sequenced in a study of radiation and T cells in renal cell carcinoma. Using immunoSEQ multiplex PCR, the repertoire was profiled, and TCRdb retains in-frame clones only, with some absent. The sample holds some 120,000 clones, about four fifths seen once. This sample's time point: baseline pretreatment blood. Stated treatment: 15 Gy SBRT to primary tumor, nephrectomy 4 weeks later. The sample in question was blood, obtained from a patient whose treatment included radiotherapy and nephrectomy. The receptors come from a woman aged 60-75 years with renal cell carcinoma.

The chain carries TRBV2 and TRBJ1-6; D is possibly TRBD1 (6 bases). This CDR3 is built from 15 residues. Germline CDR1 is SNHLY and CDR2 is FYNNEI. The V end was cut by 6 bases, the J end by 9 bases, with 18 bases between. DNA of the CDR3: TGTGCCAGCAGGGACGTACAGGGCACGGGTTCACCCCTCCACTTT. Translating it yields CASRDVQGTGSPLHF.

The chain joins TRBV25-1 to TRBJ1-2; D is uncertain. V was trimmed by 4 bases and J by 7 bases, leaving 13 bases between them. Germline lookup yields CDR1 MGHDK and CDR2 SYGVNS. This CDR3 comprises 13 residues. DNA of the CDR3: TGTGCCAGCAGTGTGGACTCGACATTTGGCTACACCTTC. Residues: CASSVDSTFGYTF.

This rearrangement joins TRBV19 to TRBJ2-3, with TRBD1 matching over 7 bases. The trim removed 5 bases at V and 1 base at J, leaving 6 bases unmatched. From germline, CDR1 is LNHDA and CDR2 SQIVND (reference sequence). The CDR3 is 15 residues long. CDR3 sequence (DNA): TGTGCCAGTAGTTACCGGGACAGACGCACAGATACGCAGTATTTT. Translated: CASSYRDRRTDTQYF. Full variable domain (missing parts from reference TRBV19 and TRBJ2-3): DGGITQSPKYLFRKEGQNVTLSCEQNLNHDAMYWYRQDPGQGLRLIYYSQIVNDFQKGDIAEGYSVSREKKESFPLTVTSAQKNPTAFYLCASSYRDRRTDTQYFGPGTRLTVL.

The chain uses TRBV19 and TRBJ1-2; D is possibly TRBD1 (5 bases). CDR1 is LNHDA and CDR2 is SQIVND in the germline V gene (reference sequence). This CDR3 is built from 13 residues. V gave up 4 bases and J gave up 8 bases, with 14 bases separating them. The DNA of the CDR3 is TGTGCCAGTAGTAGGGGGAAAGCTGGAGGCTACACCTTC. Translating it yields CASSRGKAGGYTF.

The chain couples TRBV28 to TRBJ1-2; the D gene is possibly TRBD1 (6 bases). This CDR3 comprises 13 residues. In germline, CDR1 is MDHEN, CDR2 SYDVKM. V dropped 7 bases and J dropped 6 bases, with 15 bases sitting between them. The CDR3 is CASTPRGGHGYTF. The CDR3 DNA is TGTGCCAGCACGCCCCGAGGGGGGCATGGCTACACCTTC.

CDR3 coding DNA: TGTGCCAGCAGTAGGAACGGGGAGGGTGAAAAACTGTTTTTT. This gives the protein CASSRNGEGEKLFF. The chain has TRBV27 and TRBJ1-4, with D hard to call. CDR1 MNHEY and CDR2 SMNVEV come from the germline V gene (reference sequence). The CDR3 totals 14 residues. V was cut by 5 bases and J by 7 bases, with 14 bases left in between.

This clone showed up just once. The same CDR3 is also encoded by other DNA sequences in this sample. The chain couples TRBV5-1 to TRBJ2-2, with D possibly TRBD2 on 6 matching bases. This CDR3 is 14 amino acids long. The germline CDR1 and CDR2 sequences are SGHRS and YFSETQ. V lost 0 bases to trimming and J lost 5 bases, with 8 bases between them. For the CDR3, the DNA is TGCGCCAGCAGCTTGGCCCGGGGGACCGGGGAGCTGTTTTTT. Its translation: CASSLARGTGELFF.

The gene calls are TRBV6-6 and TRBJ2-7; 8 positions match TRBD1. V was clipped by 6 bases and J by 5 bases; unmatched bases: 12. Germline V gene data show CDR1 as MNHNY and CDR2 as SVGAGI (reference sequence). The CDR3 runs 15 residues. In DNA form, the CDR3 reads TGTGCCAGCAGGTCTCCCCGGACAGGGTTCGACGAGCAGTACTTC. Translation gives CASRSPRTGFDEQYF.

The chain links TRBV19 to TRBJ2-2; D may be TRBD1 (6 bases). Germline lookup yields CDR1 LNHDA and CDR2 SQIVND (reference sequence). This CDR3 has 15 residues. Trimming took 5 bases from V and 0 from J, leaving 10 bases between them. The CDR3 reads CASSSRTANTGELFF. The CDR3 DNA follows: TGTGCCAGTAGTTCCCGGACAGCGAACACCGGGGAGCTGTTTTTT.